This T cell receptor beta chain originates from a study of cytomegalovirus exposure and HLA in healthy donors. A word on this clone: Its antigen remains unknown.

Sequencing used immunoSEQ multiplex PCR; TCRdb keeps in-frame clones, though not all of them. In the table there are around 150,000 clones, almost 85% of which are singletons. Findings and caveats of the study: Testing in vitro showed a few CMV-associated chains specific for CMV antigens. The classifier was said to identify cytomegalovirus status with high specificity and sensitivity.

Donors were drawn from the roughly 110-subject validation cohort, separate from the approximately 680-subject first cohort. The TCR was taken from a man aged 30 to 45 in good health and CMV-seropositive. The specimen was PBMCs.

In DNA, the CDR3 is TGTGCCAGCAGCTTGGGACAGGGGATGGGTGGCTACACCTTC. Amino acids: CASSLGQGMGGYTF. This chain links TRBV5-8 with TRBJ1-2; 8 nucleotides align to TRBD1. Germline assignment: CDR1 SGHTS and CDR2 YDEGEE. This CDR3 contains 14 residues. The J segment lost 7 bases and the V segment lost 0 bases, leaving 5 bases of the junction unmatched.